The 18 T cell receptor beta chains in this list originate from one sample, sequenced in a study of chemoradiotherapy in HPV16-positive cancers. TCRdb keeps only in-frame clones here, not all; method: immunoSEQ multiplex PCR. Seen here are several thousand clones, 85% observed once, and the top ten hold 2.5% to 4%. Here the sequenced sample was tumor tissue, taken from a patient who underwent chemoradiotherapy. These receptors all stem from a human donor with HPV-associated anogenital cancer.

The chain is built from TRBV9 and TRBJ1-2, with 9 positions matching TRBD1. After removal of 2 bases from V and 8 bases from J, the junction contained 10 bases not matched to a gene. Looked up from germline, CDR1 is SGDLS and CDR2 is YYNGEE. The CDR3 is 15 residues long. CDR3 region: CASSVPGQGSRGYTF. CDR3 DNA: TGTGCCAGCAGCGTGCCGGGACAGGGAAGTCGGGGCTACACCTTC.

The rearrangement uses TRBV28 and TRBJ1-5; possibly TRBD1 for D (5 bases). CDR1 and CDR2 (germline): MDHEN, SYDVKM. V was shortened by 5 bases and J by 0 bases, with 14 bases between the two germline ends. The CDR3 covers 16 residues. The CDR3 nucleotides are TGTGCCAGCAGTCGGGACGGATCGTATAGCAATCAGCCCCAGCATTTT. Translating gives CASSRDGSYSNQPQHF.

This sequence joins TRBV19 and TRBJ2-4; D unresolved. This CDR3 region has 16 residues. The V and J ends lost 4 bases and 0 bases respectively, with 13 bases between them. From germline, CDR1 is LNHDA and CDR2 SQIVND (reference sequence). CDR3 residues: CASSTRTELAKNIQYF. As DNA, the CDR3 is TGTGCCAGTAGTACCCGGACGGAGTTAGCCAAAAACATTCAGTACTTC.

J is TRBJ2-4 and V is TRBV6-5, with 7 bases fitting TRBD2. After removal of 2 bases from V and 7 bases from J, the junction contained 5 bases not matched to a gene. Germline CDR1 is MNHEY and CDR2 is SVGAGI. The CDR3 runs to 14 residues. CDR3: CASSYGGGWNIQYF. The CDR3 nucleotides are TGTGCCAGCAGTTACGGGGGGGGGTGGAACATTCAGTACTTC.

The CDR3 reads CASSPEGTYGPEAFF. The DNA of the CDR3 is TGTGCCAGCTCACCAGAGGGAACATATGGCCCTGAAGCTTTCTTT. V and J are TRBV18 and TRBJ1-1; D is undetermined. Germline loops: CDR1 KGHSH, CDR2 LQKENI. V dropped 2 bases and J dropped 6 bases, with 16 bases sitting between them. The CDR3 is 15 amino acids.

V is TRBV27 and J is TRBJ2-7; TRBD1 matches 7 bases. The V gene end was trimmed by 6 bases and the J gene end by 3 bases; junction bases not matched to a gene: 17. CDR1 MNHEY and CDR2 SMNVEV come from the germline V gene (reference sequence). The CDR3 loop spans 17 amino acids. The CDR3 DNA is TGTGCCAGCAGCCCGACCCGCCGACAGGGTCAAAGCTACGAGCAGTACTTC. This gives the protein CASSPTRRQGQSYEQYF.

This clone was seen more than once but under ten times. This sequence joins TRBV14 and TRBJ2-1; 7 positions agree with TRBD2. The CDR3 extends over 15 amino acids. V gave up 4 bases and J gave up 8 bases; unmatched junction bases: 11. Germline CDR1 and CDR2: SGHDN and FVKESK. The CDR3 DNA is TGTGCCAGCAGCCCCTATGAACTAGCGTTGGATGAGCAGTTCTTC. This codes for CASSPYELALDEQFF.

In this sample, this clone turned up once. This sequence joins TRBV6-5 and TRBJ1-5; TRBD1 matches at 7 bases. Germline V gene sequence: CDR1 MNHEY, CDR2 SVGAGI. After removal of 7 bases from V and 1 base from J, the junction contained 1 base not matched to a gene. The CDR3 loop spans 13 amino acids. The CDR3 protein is CASTRGSNQPQHF. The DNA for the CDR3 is TGTGCCAGCACCAGGGGGAGCAATCAGCCCCAGCATTTT.

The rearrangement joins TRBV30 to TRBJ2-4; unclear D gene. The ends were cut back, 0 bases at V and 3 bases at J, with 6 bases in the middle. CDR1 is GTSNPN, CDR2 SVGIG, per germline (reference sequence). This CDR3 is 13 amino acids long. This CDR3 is CAWSVTDKNIQYF. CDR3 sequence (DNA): TGTGCCTGGAGTGTAACAGACAAAAACATTCAGTACTTC.

CDR3 in DNA: TGTGCCAGCAGCTTAGCCAGGACCGCCTACGAGCAGTACTTC. This translates into CASSLARTAYEQYF. The chain is built from TRBV7-2 and TRBJ2-7; D is ambiguous. The V gene lost 0 bases and the J gene lost 2 bases, with 8 bases spanning the gap. Germline V gene sequence: CDR1 SGHTA, CDR2 FQGNSA. There are 14 residues in the CDR3. Full variable domain (missing parts from reference TRBV7-2 and TRBJ2-7): GAGVSQSPSNKVTEKGKDVELRCDPISGHTALYWYRQSLGQGLEFLIYFQGNSAPDKSGLPSDRFSAERTGGSVSTLTIQRTQQEDSAVYLCASSLARTAYEQYFGPGTRLTVT.

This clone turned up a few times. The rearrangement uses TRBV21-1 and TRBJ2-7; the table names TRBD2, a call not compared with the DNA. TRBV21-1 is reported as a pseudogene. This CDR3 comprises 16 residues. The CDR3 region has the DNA TGTGCCAGCAGCAGACTAGCGCGTCTTAGCTCCTACGAGCAGTACTTC. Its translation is CASSRLARLSSYEQYF.

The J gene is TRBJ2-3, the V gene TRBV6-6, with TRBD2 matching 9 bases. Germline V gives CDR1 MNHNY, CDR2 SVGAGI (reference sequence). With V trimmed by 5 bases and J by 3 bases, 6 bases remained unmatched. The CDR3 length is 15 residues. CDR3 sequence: CASSSSGRETDTQYF. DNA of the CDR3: TGTGCCAGCAGTAGTAGCGGGAGAGAGACAGATACGCAGTATTTT.

The CDR3 here is CASRRPPNEKLFF. CDR3 bases: TGTGCCAGCAGGCGACCGCCGAATGAAAAACTGTTTTTT. The chain is built from TRBV2 and TRBJ1-4; no clear D. Trimming shortened V by 6 bases and J by 5 bases, and 10 bases separated the two germline ends. This CDR3 is built from 13 residues. The germline V gene has CDR1 SNHLY and CDR2 FYNNEI.

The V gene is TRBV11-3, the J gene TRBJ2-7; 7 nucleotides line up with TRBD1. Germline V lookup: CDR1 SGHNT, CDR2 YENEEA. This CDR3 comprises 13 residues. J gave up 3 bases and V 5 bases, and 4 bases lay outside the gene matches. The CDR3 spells CASSNDRVYEQYF. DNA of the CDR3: TGTGCCAGCAGCAACGACAGGGTCTACGAGCAGTACTTC. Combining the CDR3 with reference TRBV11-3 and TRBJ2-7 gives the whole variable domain EAGVVQSPRYKIIEKKQPVAFWCNPISGHNTLYWYLQNLGQGPELLIRYENEEAVDDSQLPKDRFSAERLKGVDSTLKIQPAELGDSAVYLCASSNDRVYEQYFGPGTRLTVT.

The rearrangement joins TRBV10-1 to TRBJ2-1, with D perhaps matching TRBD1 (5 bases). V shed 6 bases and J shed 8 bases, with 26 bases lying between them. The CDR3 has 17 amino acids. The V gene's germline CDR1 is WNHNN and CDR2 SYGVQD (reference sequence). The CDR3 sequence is CASRGPGGATLGHEQFF. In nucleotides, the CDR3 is TGCGCCAGCAGGGGCCCAGGTGGGGCGACTTTGGGGCATGAGCAGTTCTTC.

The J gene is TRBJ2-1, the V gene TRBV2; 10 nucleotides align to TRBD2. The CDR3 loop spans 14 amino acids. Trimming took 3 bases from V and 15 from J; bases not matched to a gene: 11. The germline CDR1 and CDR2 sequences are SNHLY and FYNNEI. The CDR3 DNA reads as TGTGCCAGCAGTGAGTTAGCGGGGGGCCCCCCTAGGTTCTTC. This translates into CASSELAGGPPRFF.

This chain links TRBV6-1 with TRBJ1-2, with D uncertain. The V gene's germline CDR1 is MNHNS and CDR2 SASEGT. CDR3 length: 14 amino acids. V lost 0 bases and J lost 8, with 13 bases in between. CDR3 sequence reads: CASSEAPQIDGYTF. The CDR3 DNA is TGTGCCAGCAGTGAAGCTCCACAAATCGACGGCTACACCTTC.

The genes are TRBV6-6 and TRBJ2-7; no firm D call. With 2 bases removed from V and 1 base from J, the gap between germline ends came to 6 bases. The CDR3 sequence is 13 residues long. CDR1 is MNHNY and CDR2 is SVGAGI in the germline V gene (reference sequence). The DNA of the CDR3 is TGTGCCAGCAGTTACGCGGAGTCCTACGAGCAGTACTTC. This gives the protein CASSYAESYEQYF.